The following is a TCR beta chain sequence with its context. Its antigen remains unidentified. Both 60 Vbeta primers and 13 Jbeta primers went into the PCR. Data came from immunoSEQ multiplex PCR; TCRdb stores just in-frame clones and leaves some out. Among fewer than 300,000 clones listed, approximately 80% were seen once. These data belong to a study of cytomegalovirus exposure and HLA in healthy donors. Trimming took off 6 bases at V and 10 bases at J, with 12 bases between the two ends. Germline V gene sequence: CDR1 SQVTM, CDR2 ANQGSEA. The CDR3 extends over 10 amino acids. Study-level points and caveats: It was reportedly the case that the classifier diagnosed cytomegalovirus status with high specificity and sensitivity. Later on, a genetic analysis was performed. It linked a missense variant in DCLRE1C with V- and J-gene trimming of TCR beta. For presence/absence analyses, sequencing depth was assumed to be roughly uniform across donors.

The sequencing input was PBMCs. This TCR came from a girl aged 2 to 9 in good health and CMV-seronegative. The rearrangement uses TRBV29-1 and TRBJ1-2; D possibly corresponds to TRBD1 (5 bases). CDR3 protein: CSVQGTPYTF. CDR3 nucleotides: TGCAGCGTCCAGGGTACACCCTACACCTTC.